Given below is one TCR beta chain in context. Its specificity is unknown. These data come from a study of STAT3 mutations in large granular lymphocyte leukemia. Whole-study context: Roughly half the longitudinally sequenced T-LGLL patients had canonical STAT3 mutations. Study-level findings and limits: Sampling intervals varied between patients and samples. A small but highly pathogenic clone may have been missed. Every T-cell large granular lymphocyte leukemia patient had at least one immunodominant TCR beta clonotype.

Sequencing was performed with immunoSEQ multiplex PCR; in TCRdb, only in-frame clones are kept and a portion is missing. The table shows about 4,200 clones, with around 69% occurring only once. This CDR3 is built from 14 residues. V was cut by 3 bases and J by 2 bases, with 10 bases left in between. Germline V gene data show CDR1 as KGHSH and CDR2 as LQKENI. The genes are TRBV18 and TRBJ2-5; D remains unclear. Source material: peripheral blood mononuclear cells. The TCR originated in a man between 60 and 70 years old with T-cell large granular lymphocyte leukemia. Some clones in this sample may be carry-over from other donors' samples. CDR3 in amino acids: CASSPGTSQETQYF. The CDR3 DNA sequence: TGTGCCAGCTCACCGGGAACCTCACAAGAGACCCAGTACTTC. The complete variable domain, with remaining parts taken from reference TRBV18 and TRBJ2-5, reads NAGVMQNPRHLVRRRGQEARLRCSPMKGHSHVYWYRQLPEEGLKFMVYLQKENIIDESGMPKERFSAEFPKEGPSILRIQQVVRGDSAAYFCASSPGTSQETQYFGPGTRLLVL.